Included here is one T cell receptor beta chain sequence, with context. This clonotype was counted a single time. Its antigen remains unidentified. No clone much larger than this one lies a single base away; base qualities are absent. Library preparation used 5' RACE. The run used an Illumina HiSeq 2500. The second PCR ran for about 7 to 11 cycles and used a J-beta primer mix along with a sample-barcoded 5' primer. A template-switch 5' adaptor carrying 12 random nucleotides introduced a unique molecular identifier onto each TCR beta cDNA molecule. Each sample yielded at least 3 million CDR3-containing paired-end reads. First-strand cDNA was synthesized from all RNA with the Mint cDNA synthesis kit, primed by a TRBC-specific oligonucleotide. Following uracil-DNA glycosylase treatment, a first 18-cycle PCR with universal primers M1SS and BC2_uni_R was performed on all cDNA. In the paper's pipeline: For normalization, 1 million high-quality reads were randomly selected from each sample, with every read carrying a distinct molecular identifier. Instead of being binned into consensus sequences, reads that shared molecular identifiers were thrown out. MiTCR, run with a Q25 quality threshold and the strictest error-elimination algorithm, handled CDR3 identification, clonotype clustering and error correction. A nonparametric unseen species model with Euler transformation was used to estimate a lower bound on total TCR beta diversity. The raw public reads went through TCRdb reprocessing: fastp at Q25, MiXCR clone calling, in-frame beta chains kept. Rows with a matching CDR3 protein are joined into one entry that keeps the most common DNA and genes. The V and J calls come from TCRdb's annotation, not from the publication. The sample has just under 550,000 distinct CDR3 sequences on record, 24% of them singletons. The ten largest clones add up to approximately 8.7% of the sample.

The data were taken from a study of blood T cells in healthy people across ages (dated by TCRdb to about 2015). Background on the whole study: Template switching captured roughly one uniquely barcoded TCR beta cDNA molecule per two T cells in model experiments. Using deep sequencing normalized with unique cDNA molecular identifiers, the study measured how TCR beta repertoire diversity changes with age. The donors were split into four age groups: young (average 16 years), middle-aged (roughly 42), aged (roughly 65) and long-lived (approximately 80). For two donors (one aged 18 to 30 and one aged 80 or older), the study analyzed two additional independent replicas of 1 million unique cDNA reads from the same blood draw. What the research found in general, with its limitations: Total diversity estimates from one million sequenced T cells were considered lower bounds and underestimates. Compared with the aged group, the long-lived group had more naive CD4+ T cells, fewer expanded clones and increased TCR diversity, suggesting age selection. A strong correlation was found between observed TCR beta diversity and the percentage of naive T cells measured by flow cytometry. As age increased, observed TCR beta diversity per million T cells dropped in a roughly linear way, and a significant reduction was already evident by age about 40. Donor CMV infection status was unknown, potentially confounding age-related changes in expanded clonotypes. Because profiling used bulk unsorted PBMCs, naive and antigen-experienced compartments could not be compared conclusively.

The donors were 40 or so Caucasian individuals from Russia, aged roughly 6 to 95 years, who were systemically healthy. Each donor gave ten milliliters of peripheral blood, collected into EDTA-treated Vacutainer tubes. Ficoll-Paque density-gradient centrifugation was used to isolate PBMCs, with at least 7 million per sample. Trizol reagent was used to extract total RNA from PBMCs, with at least 5.5 micrograms per sample. For every donor, flow cytometry on a PBMC aliquot measured the percentage of naive CD45RAhigh/CD27high T cells. Inclusive of the bounding cysteine and phenylalanine, the CDR3 is 14 residues long. Left in the record is the CDR3 DNA by itself, 42 bases read in frame from the first base. V lost 7 bases and J lost 4 bases, and the count of bases not matched to a germline gene is 7. These data also formed part of another study, on T cells of mothers and their children. As described in the second report: Nine systemically healthy Caucasian individuals served as donors, namely three mothers together with their six children. cDNA synthesis used all of the extracted RNA, with approximately 1.4 ug of RNA in each 15 ul reaction. In the second PCR, the M1S primer added sample barcodes and 2-4 random nucleotides. Over 10 million TCR beta CDR3 reads came from each mother, compared with several million reads from each child. Thymic selection shapes the output of TCR recombination in a similar way in related and unrelated pairs, and inherited differences have a minor effect. Related mother-child pairs always showed normalized repertoire overlap that was slightly higher than in unrelated mother-child pairs, though the difference was never significant. Persistent microchimeric T cell clones were not detected, at a sensitivity of approximately 100 clones per million clonotypes. Deep NGS was used in the study to compare the TCR beta repertoires of mothers and children and to look for features that separate related mother-child pairs from unrelated individuals. On average, the children were about 12 +/- 4 years old, while the mothers were approximately 41 +/- 4 years old. Libraries were sequenced on Illumina HiSeq 2000 with 100+100 nt paired-end reads after adapter ligation with NEBNext reagents. To prevent cross-contamination, the mother and child libraries were prepared one month apart and sequenced in separate runs. Between about 500,000 and 2,100,000 distinct TCR beta clonotypes were identified per donor. Naive TCR beta clonotypes were estimated from low-frequency clonotypes matched to each donor's FACS-determined naive share, without sorting.

The rearranged segments are TRBV12-3 or TRBV12-4 and TRBJ2-3, with 8 central nucleotides matching TRBD2. The sequenced sample was blood. The receptor was derived from a boy aged 10-17 years in good health. At the DNA level, the sequence is TGTGCCAGCAATGCGAGCGGGAGAGCAGATACGCAGTATTTT. Its amino acids are CASNASGRADTQYF.